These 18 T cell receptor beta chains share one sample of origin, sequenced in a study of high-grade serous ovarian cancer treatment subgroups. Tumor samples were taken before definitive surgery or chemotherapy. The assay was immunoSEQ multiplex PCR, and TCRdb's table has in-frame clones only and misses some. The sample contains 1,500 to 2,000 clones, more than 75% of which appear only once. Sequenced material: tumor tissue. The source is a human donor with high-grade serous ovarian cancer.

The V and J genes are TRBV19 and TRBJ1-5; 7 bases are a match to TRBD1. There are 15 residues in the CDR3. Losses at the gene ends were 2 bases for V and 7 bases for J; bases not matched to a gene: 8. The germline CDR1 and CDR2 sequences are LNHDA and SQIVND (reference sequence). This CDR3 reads CASSIRQGSGQPQHF. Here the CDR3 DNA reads TGTGCCAGTAGTATAAGACAGGGATCAGGGCAGCCCCAGCATTTT.

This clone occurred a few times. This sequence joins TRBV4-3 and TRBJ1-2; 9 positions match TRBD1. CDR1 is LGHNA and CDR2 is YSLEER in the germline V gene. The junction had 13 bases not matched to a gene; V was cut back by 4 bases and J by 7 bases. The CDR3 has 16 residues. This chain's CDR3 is CASSRLKGQGWGGYTF. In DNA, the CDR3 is TGCGCCAGCAGCCGGCTTAAGGGACAGGGTTGGGGTGGCTACACCTTC.

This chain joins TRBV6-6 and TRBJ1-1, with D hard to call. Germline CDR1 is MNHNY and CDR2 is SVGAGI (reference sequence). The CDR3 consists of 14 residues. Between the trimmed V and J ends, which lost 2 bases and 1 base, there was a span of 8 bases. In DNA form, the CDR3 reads TGTGCCAGCAGTTACCGCGAGCGGAACACTGAAGCTTTCTTT. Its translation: CASSYRERNTEAFF.

The CDR3: CASSIGTGRTEAFF. In DNA form, the CDR3 reads TGTGCCAGTAGTATCGGGACAGGGAGGACTGAAGCTTTCTTT. The V gene is TRBV19, the J gene TRBJ1-1, with 9 bases matching TRBD1. V shed 3 bases and J 5 bases; nucleotides not matched to a gene: 4. CDR1 and CDR2 (germline): LNHDA, SQIVND (reference sequence). The CDR3 has 14 residues.

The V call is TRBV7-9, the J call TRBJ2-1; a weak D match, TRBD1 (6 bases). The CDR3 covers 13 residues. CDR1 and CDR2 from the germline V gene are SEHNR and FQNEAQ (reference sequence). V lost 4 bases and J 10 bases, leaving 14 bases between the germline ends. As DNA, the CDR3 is TGTGCCAGCAGCTCGAACTGGGGGCGGGAGCAGTTCTTC. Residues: CASSSNWGREQFF.

CDR3 residues: CASSIFLGQGGEQFF. The CDR3 DNA sequence: TGTGCCAGTAGTATATTTCTAGGACAGGGCGGTGAGCAGTTCTTC. The rearrangement links TRBV19 to TRBJ2-1, with TRBD1 identical over 8 bases. The CDR3 is 15 amino acids. Germline-derived CDR1 and CDR2 are LNHDA and SQIVND (reference sequence). V was pared by 2 bases and J by 9 bases, with 9 bases of the junction left unmatched.

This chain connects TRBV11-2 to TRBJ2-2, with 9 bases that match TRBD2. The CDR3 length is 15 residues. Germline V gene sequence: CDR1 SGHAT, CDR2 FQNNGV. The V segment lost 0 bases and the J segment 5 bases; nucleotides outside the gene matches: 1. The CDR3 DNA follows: TGTGCCAGCAGCTTAGAAACTAGCGGGACCGGGGAGCTGTTTTTT. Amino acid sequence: CASSLETSGTGELFF.

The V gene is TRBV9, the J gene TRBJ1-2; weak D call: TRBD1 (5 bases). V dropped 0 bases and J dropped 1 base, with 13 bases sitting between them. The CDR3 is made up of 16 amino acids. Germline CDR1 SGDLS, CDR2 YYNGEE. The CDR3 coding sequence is TGTGCCAGCAGCGTAGATGGCAGGGAGTATAACTATGGCTACACCTTC. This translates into CASSVDGREYNYGYTF.

CDR3 bases: TGTGCCAGCAGACTCGGACAGCCGAACACCGGGGAGCTGTTTTTT. Its translation: CASRLGQPNTGELFF. The chain is built from TRBV6-5 and TRBJ2-2, with a tentative D call TRBD1 (6 bases). The length of the CDR3 is 15 residues. The germline V gene encodes CDR1 MNHEY and CDR2 SVGAGI. V lost 6 bases and J lost 0, with 11 bases in between.

DNA of the CDR3: TGTGCCAGCAGAAAACAGGGGATACCAAATCAGCCCCAGCATTTT. Translation: CASRKQGIPNQPQHF. The chain combines TRBV28 with TRBJ1-5, with 7 bases aligning to TRBD1. This CDR3 spans 15 amino acids. CDR1 and CDR2 (germline): MDHEN, SYDVKM. V shed 6 bases and J 4 bases; nucleotides not matched to a gene: 9. Based on the CDR3 plus reference TRBV28 and TRBJ1-5, the full variable domain is DVKVTQSSRYLVKRTGEKVFLECVQDMDHENMFWYRQDPGLGLRLIYFSYDVKMKEKGDIPEGYSVSREKKERFSLILESASTNQTSMYLCASRKQGIPNQPQHFGDGTRLSIL.

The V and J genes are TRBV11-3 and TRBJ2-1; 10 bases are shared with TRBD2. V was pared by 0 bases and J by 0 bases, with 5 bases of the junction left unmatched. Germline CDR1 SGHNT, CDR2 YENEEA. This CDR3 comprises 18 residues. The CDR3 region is CASSLDRIAGGSYNEQFF. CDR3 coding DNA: TGTGCCAGCAGCTTAGATAGGATAGCGGGGGGCTCCTACAATGAGCAGTTCTTC.

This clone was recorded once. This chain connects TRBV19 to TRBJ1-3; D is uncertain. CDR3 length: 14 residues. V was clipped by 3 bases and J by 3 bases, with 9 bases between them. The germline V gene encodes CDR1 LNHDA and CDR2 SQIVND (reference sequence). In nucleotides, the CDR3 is TGTGCCAGTAGTATGAAGGCCTATGGAAACACCATATATTTT. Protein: CASSMKAYGNTIYF.

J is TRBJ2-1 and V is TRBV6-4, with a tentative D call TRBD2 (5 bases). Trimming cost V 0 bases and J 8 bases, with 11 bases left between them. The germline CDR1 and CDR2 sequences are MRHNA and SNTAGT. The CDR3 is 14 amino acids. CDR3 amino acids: CASSDSVGADEQFF. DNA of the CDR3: TGTGCCAGCAGTGACTCGGTGGGAGCCGATGAGCAGTTCTTC.

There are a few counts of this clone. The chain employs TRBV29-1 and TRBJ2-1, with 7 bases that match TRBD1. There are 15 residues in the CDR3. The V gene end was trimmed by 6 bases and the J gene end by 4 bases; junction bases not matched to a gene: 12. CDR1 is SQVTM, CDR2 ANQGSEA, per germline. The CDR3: CSVEADRPKYNEQFF. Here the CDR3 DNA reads TGCAGCGTCGAGGCGGACAGGCCCAAGTACAATGAGCAGTTCTTC.

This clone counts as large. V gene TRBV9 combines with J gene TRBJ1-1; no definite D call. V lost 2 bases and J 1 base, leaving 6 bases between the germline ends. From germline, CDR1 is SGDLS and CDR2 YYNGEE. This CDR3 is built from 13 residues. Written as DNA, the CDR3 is TGTGCCAGCAGCGTCGCGGGGAACACTGAAGCTTTCTTT. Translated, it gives CASSVAGNTEAFF.

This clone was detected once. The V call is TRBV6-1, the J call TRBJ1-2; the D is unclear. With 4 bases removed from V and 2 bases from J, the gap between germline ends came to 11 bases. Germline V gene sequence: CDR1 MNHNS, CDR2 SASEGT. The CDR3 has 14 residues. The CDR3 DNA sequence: TGTGCCAGCAGTGTGGACGGTCTAAACTATGGCTACACCTTC. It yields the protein CASSVDGLNYGYTF.

The CDR3 here is CASGDRGKQPQHF. CDR3 bases: TGTGCCAGCGGGGACAGGGGGAAACAGCCCCAGCATTTT. The V gene is TRBV27, the J gene TRBJ1-5; 11 positions match TRBD1. J lost 7 bases, V lost 8 bases, and 4 bases had no gene match. This CDR3 contains 13 residues. Germline V CDR1 and CDR2: MNHEY, SMNVEV (reference sequence).

CDR3 sequence: CASRGNGRATDTQYF. CDR3 in DNA: TGCGCCAGCAGGGGGAACGGGAGGGCCACAGATACGCAGTATTTT. The rearrangement links TRBV5-1 to TRBJ2-3; 8 nucleotides align to TRBD2. CDR1 is SGHRS, CDR2 YFSETQ, per germline. The junction had 7 bases not matched to a gene; V was cut back by 5 bases and J by 2 bases. The CDR3 runs to 15 residues.